Presented here are 7 T cell receptor beta chains from one specimen sequenced in a study of T cell clonality in common variable immunodeficiency. Produced via immunoSEQ multiplex PCR; TCRdb's table is partial and in-frame only. The sample offers about 35,000 clones and no singletons, the top ten holding about 1%. Source material: peripheral blood mononuclear cells. These TCRs come from a person between 18 and 70 years old in good health.

This clone has ten or more counts. The read terminates 3 residues before the CDR3 end, so the remaining end is supplied by the germline J gene. V gene TRBV7-2 combines with J gene TRBJ2-3, with D perhaps TRBD2 (6 bases). The V gene lost 0 bases and the J gene lost 1 base, with 11 bases spanning the gap. Germline-derived CDR1 and CDR2 are SGHTA and FQGNSA. There are 16 residues in the CDR3. The CDR3 region is CASSLARGGGTDTQYF. The sequenced part of the CDR3 DNA is TGTGCCAGCAGCTTAGCGCGCGGAGGGGGCACAGATACG.

This clone was picked up many times. Read coverage stops 3 residues before the CDR3 terminus; the germline J gene supplies the remainder. This chain joins TRBV14 and TRBJ1-1; D call uncertain. This CDR3 region has 12 residues. In germline, CDR1 is SGHDN, CDR2 FVKESK. V was shortened by 0 bases and J by 6 bases, with 5 bases between the two germline ends. CDR3 bases read: TGTGCCAGCAGCCAAGATACTGCTGAA. Translation gives CASSQDTAE. Given in full, the CDR3 is CASSQDTAEAFF.

This clone appeared a few times. The read falls 3 residues short of the CDR3 end, and the missing part is taken from the germline J gene. The rearrangement joins TRBV7-9 to TRBJ2-5; D is possibly TRBD2 (5 bases). The CDR3 runs to 15 residues. The germline CDR1 and CDR2 sequences are SEHNR and FQNEAQ (reference sequence). The V end was cut by 5 bases, the J end by 2 bases, with 15 bases between. CDR3 DNA (partial): TGTGCCAGCAGCGCGGGCCAAGGACGGCAAGAGACC. Its translation: CASSAGQGRQET. The entire CDR3 protein reads CASSAGQGRQETQYF.

This clone was recorded at least ten times. The sequence runs out 3 residues before the end of the CDR3; the remainder is reconstructed from the germline J gene. The chain recombines TRBV30 with TRBJ2-7; D not resolved. The CDR3 spans 15 residues. The V gene lost 4 bases and the J gene lost 0 bases, with 16 bases spanning the gap. The germline V gene has CDR1 GTSNPN and CDR2 SVGIG (reference sequence). CDR3: CAWKSAAANSYEQYF. The sequenced CDR3 bases are TGTGCCTGGAAGTCTGCCGCGGCTAACTCCTACGAG.

This clone was counted many times. The CDR3 loop is CASSRTGTGVGYEQYF. The CDR3 DNA, read in part, is TGTGCCAGCTCACGCACCGGGACAGGGGTTGGGTACGAG. This chain links TRBV18 with TRBJ2-7; 10 positions match TRBD1. The sequence runs out 3 residues before the end of the CDR3; the remainder is reconstructed from the germline J gene. The V segment lost 4 bases and the J segment 4 bases; nucleotides outside the gene matches: 10. CDR1 is KGHSH and CDR2 is LQKENI in the germline V gene. CDR3 length equals 16 residues.

This clone was seen repeatedly, ten times or more. Read sequence stops 3 residues before the CDR3 end, and the germline J gene provides the missing end. The chain is built from TRBV19 and TRBJ2-2; 9 positions agree with TRBD1. CDR1 and CDR2 from the germline V gene are LNHDA and SQIVND (reference sequence). This CDR3 spans 15 amino acids. V shed 6 bases and J 4 bases; nucleotides not matched to a gene: 6. CDR3 DNA, as far as it was read: TGTGCCAGTAGACAGGGGGCGCCGGGCACCGGGGAG. It translates to CASRQGAPGTGE. The whole CDR3 is CASRQGAPGTGELFF.

This clone was picked up many times. The missing CDR3 end, 3 residues past where the read stops, is filled in from the germline J gene. The chain carries TRBV20-1 and TRBJ2-3; 10 nucleotides match TRBD2. The CDR3 spans 17 residues. After removal of 1 base from V and 2 bases from J, the junction contained 9 bases not matched to a gene. The germline V gene has CDR1 DFQATT and CDR2 SNEGSKA (reference sequence). CDR3 sequence reads: CSARVLAGETSTDTQYF. Incomplete CDR3 DNA: TGCAGTGCTAGAGTCCTAGCGGGGGAAACCTCCACAGATACG.